The 21 T cell receptor beta chains in this list originate from one sample, sequenced in a study of cytomegalovirus exposure and HLA in healthy donors. 60 Vbeta and 13 Jbeta primers were used in PCR. Profiled with immunoSEQ multiplex PCR; TCRdb holds only in-frame clones, not every one. The repertoire holds 90,000 or so clones, with about three quarters as singletons. Specimen: PBMCs. The source is a woman between 45 and 60 years old in good health and CMV-seropositive.

As concerns this clone: The junction does not match germline at one end; this may be a read error. The V gene is TRBV7-9, the J gene TRBJ1-5; D not resolved. The CDR3 runs to 13 residues. CDR1 is SEHNR and CDR2 is FQNEAQ in the germline V gene (reference sequence). The CDR3 DNA reads as TGTTCCAGCAGCCGAGATAGCAATCAGCCCCAGCATTTT. It encodes CSSSRDSNQPQHF.

The V call is TRBV6-5, the J call TRBJ2-1; 13 nucleotides line up with TRBD2. The V gene's germline CDR1 is MNHEY and CDR2 SVGAGI. The CDR3 totals 16 residues. J gave up 8 bases and V 0 bases, and 4 bases lay outside the gene matches. The CDR3 is CASSYSRTSGSHEQFF. The CDR3 bases are TGTGCCAGCAGTTACTCGCGGACTAGCGGGAGTCATGAGCAGTTCTTC.

The V gene is TRBV19, the J gene TRBJ2-5; 10 nucleotides agree with TRBD2. The end of the DNA is better explained by TRBJ2-7, so the J call may be wrong. Germline CDR1 is LNHDA and CDR2 is SQIVND (reference sequence). This CDR3 region has 14 residues. DNA of the CDR3: TGTGCCAGTAGTGGACTAGCGGAAGTCTACGAGCAGTACTTC. This sequence encodes CASSGLAEVYEQYF.

This rearrangement joins TRBV5-4 to TRBJ2-7, with TRBD2 identical over 10 bases. J was trimmed by 2 bases and V by 5 bases; bases with no gene match: 4. This CDR3 is built from 14 residues. CDR1 SGHNT and CDR2 YYREEE come from the germline V gene (reference sequence). In DNA form, the CDR3 reads TGTGCCAGCAGTGGGACTAGCGATGCCTACGAGCAGTACTTC. This encodes CASSGTSDAYEQYF. Looking up the rest from reference TRBV5-4 and TRBJ2-7 gives the full variable domain: ETGVTQSPTHLIKTRGQQVTLRCSSQSGHNTVSWYQQALGQGPQFIFQYYREEENGRGNFPPRFSGLQFPNYSSELNVNALELDDSALYLCASSGTSDAYEQYFGPGTRLTVT.

This clone was seen only once. The gene calls are TRBV10-2 and TRBJ2-5, with 9 bases matching TRBD1. The J call may be in error: the DNA end matches TRBJ2-7 better. CDR1 and CDR2 (germline): WSHSY, SAAADI. The CDR3 is made up of 15 amino acids. In nucleotides, the CDR3 is TGCGCCAGCAGAACCGGGACAGGGAACACCTACGAGCAGTACTTC. The encoded protein is CASRTGTGNTYEQYF.

The gene calls are TRBV29-1 and TRBJ2-5; the D gene is possibly TRBD2 (6 bases). V was clipped by 6 bases and J by 4 bases, with 15 bases between them. CDR3 length: 13 residues. The germline V gene encodes CDR1 SQVTM and CDR2 ANQGSEA. Here the CDR3 DNA reads TGCAGCGTGGAGGGCTCCACTAGAGAGACCCAGTACTTC. Protein sequence: CSVEGSTRETQYF.

In its sample, this clone was seen once. The rearrangement links TRBV14 to TRBJ2-3, with 7 bases matching TRBD1. The germline V gene encodes CDR1 SGHDN and CDR2 FVKESK. V was pared by 4 bases and J by 5 bases, with 15 bases of the junction left unmatched. The CDR3 spans 17 residues. In DNA, the CDR3 is TGTGCCAGCAGCCCCACAACCGGGACCCCAGGGGGAGATACGCAGTATTTT. Translating it yields CASSPTTGTPGGDTQYF.

The rearrangement uses TRBV15 and TRBJ2-7; 10 bases line up with TRBD1. There are 15 residues in the CDR3. V was clipped by 3 bases and J by 6 bases; unmatched bases: 8. The germline V gene encodes CDR1 LNHNV and CDR2 YYDKDF (reference sequence). CDR3 sequence reads: CATSSQGQGVAEQYF. CDR3 coding DNA: TGTGCCACCAGCAGCCAAGGACAGGGGGTGGCCGAGCAGTACTTC.

The chain has TRBV28 and TRBJ2-7; TRBD1 matches at 9 bases. Germline CDR1 reads MDHEN; CDR2 reads SYDVKM. This CDR3 spans 14 amino acids. V lost 6 bases, J lost 1 base, and 4 bases stayed unmatched. CDR3 nucleotide sequence: TGTGCCAGCAGAACCGGGACAGGGTCCTACGAGCAGTACTTC. Protein product: CASRTGTGSYEQYF.

The chain joins TRBV9 to TRBJ1-6; a weak D match, TRBD1 (6 bases). This CDR3 is built from 17 residues. Germline-derived CDR1 and CDR2 are SGDLS and YYNGEE. Trimming took 2 bases from V and 8 from J, leaving 20 bases between them. CDR3 protein: CASSVDSLPVLDSPLHF. In DNA, the CDR3 is TGTGCCAGCAGCGTGGACAGTCTCCCCGTTCTGGATTCACCCCTCCACTTT.

The chain carries TRBV5-6 and TRBJ2-1; 9 bases agree with TRBD1. V trimming: 6 bases; J trimming: 7 bases; junction bases outside the gene matches: 8. The CDR3 is 14 amino acids. CDR1 SGHDT and CDR2 YYEEEE come from the germline V gene. CDR3 bases: TGTGCCAGCACGCCTACAGGGGGCGGGAATGAGCAGTTCTTC. Amino acids: CASTPTGGGNEQFF.

This rearrangement joins TRBV4-1 to TRBJ2-2; D is perhaps TRBD1 (6 bases). The CDR3 totals 16 residues. Germline CDR1 is MGHRA and CDR2 is YSYEKL. V lost 5 bases to trimming and J lost 0 bases, with 13 bases between them. CDR3 sequence: CASSKRTEANTGELFF. In nucleotides, the CDR3 is TGCGCCAGCAGCAAAAGGACAGAGGCGAACACCGGGGAGCTGTTTTTT.

CDR3 amino acids: CASSLVLAGGPGEQYF. CDR3 coding DNA: TGTGCCAGCAGCTTAGTCCTAGCGGGAGGCCCGGGGGAGCAGTACTTC. V gene TRBV7-9 combines with J gene TRBJ2-7; 11 bases align to TRBD2. Germline V CDR1 and CDR2: SEHNR, FQNEAQ (reference sequence). J was trimmed by 7 bases and V by 1 base; bases with no gene match: 9. The CDR3 spans 16 residues.

V is TRBV7-2 and J is TRBJ2-3, with TRBD2 matching 8 bases. The V gene's germline CDR1 is SGHTA and CDR2 FQGNSA. V shed 4 bases and J 3 bases; nucleotides not matched to a gene: 6. The CDR3 consists of 15 residues. The CDR3 sequence is CASSSESGRTDTQYF. DNA of the CDR3: TGTGCCAGCAGCTCGGAAAGCGGGAGAACAGATACGCAGTATTTT. Full variable domain (outside the CDR3, taken from reference TRBV7-2 and TRBJ2-3): GAGVSQSPSNKVTEKGKDVELRCDPISGHTALYWYRQSLGQGLEFLIYFQGNSAPDKSGLPSDRFSAERTGGSVSTLTIQRTQQEDSAVYLCASSSESGRTDTQYFGPGTRLTVL.

V gene TRBV4-2 combines with J gene TRBJ2-5; D perhaps matches TRBD2 (5 bases). V lost 4 bases and J lost 3, with 12 bases in between. CDR1 is LGHNA, CDR2 YNFKEQ, per germline. This CDR3 is built from 14 residues. The CDR3 DNA is TGTGCCAGCAGCCCCCACGGGGTGGAAGAGACCCAGTACTTC. Its protein product is CASSPHGVEETQYF.

Concerning this clone: The same CDR3 arises from other DNA sequences in this sample as well. The chain is built from TRBV5-1 and TRBJ1-4, with TRBD1 as a possible D gene (5 bases). Germline V gives CDR1 SGHRS, CDR2 YFSETQ. CDR3 length: 14 amino acids. V shed 1 base and J shed 6 bases, with 10 bases lying between them. The CDR3 bases are TGCGCCAGCAGCTTGCAGGGCCGGGATGAAAAACTGTTTTTT. This sequence encodes CASSLQGRDEKLFF. The full variable domain, completed using reference TRBV5-1 and TRBJ1-4, is KAGVTQTPRYLIKTRGQQVTLSCSPISGHRSVSWYQQTPGQGLQFLFEYFSETQRNKGNFPGRFSGRQFSNSRSEMNVSTLELGDSALYLCASSLQGRDEKLFFGSGTQLSVL.

The chain recombines TRBV5-6 with TRBJ2-1; TRBD2 agrees at 10 bases. V lost 3 bases and J lost 7; bases outside the gene matches: 13. Per germline, CDR1 SGHDT and CDR2 YYEEEE. This CDR3 is built from 17 residues. Here the CDR3 reads CASSSFGLAGARNEQFF. The CDR3, as DNA: TGTGCCAGCAGCTCCTTCGGGCTAGCGGGAGCCCGGAATGAGCAGTTCTTC.

This chain uses TRBV20-1 with TRBJ2-3, with a possible D match to TRBD2 (5 bases). The CDR3 contains 10 residues. The V gene's germline CDR1 is DFQATT and CDR2 SNEGSKA (reference sequence). The DNA of the CDR3 is TGCAGAGTCCTACTAGAGGAGCAGTATTTT. As protein: CRVLLEEQYF.

This clone was counted a few times. The V and J genes are TRBV18 and TRBJ1-2; weak D call: TRBD1 (6 bases). Germline-derived CDR1 and CDR2 are KGHSH and LQKENI. CDR3 length: 13 amino acids. V was clipped by 3 bases and J by 4 bases, with 9 bases between them. The CDR3 spells CASSPGRGYGYTF. The CDR3 DNA follows: TGTGCCAGCTCACCGGGCAGGGGCTATGGCTACACCTTC. Full variable domain (outside the CDR3, taken from reference TRBV18 and TRBJ1-2): NAGVMQNPRHLVRRRGQEARLRCSPMKGHSHVYWYRQLPEEGLKFMVYLQKENIIDESGMPKERFSAEFPKEGPSILRIQQVVRGDSAAYFCASSPGRGYGYTFGSGTRLTVV.

This sequence joins TRBV7-7 and TRBJ2-2; no reliable D call. Between the trimmed V and J ends, which lost 2 bases and 0 bases, there was a span of 7 bases. Germline CDR1 and CDR2: SSHAT and FNYEAQ (reference sequence). The CDR3 contains 15 residues. This CDR3 is CASSLSAANTGELFF. The CDR3 coding sequence is TGTGCCAGCAGCTTAAGCGCGGCGAACACCGGGGAGCTGTTTTTT. Filled out from reference TRBV7-7 and TRBJ2-2, the complete variable domain reads GAGVSQSPRYKVTKRGQDVTLRCDPISSHATLYWYQQALGQGPEFLTYFNYEAQPDKSGLPSDRFSAERPEGSISTLTIQRTEQRDSAMYRCASSLSAANTGELFFGEGSRLTVL.

This chain links TRBV9 with TRBJ2-6; 10 bases agree with TRBD2. V trimming: 7 bases; J trimming: 0 bases; junction bases outside the gene matches: 7. This CDR3 region has 17 residues. Germline loops: CDR1 SGDLS, CDR2 YYNGEE. CDR3 DNA: TGTGCCAGCTCGCCGGGACTAGCGAACTCTGGGGCCAACGTCCTGACTTTC. It translates to CASSPGLANSGANVLTF. Combining the CDR3 with reference TRBV9 and TRBJ2-6 gives the whole variable domain DSGVTQTPKHLITATGQRVTLRCSPRSGDLSVYWYQQSLDQGLQFLIQYYNGEERAKGNILERFSAQQFPDLHSELNLSSLELGDSALYFCASSPGLANSGANVLTFGAGSRLTVL.